This T cell receptor (beta chain) was identified during a study of human T cells and chemical hapten exposure (dated by TCRdb to the early 2020s). For the study in its entirety: For sensitization, 2% DPC in acetone was applied to a 2 cm by 2 cm area of upper inner arm skin. Patients additionally received weekly therapeutic DPC doses to the scalp throughout the roughly 25-week study period. Patch testing was performed on the upper back with Finn chambers containing 0.01% DPC, and the patch tests were scored after 6 days according to International Contact Dermatitis Research Group standards. The mostly female patient cohort included alopecia areata with under or over 50% scalp involvement, alopecia totalis and alopecia universalis. Libraries were pooled for sequencing, and variation in per-sample TCR yields was attributed mainly to small differences in library volumes within the pool. Blood samples were taken from patients before sensitization (week 0) and at 2, 6 and about 24 weeks after DPC sensitization. This study followed changes in the peripheral blood TCR repertoire in vivo during primary and secondary sensitization of alopecia patients to the hapten diphenylcyclopropenone (DPC). Twenty-nine alopecia patients gave blood for TCR sequencing at one to four time points (pre-sensitization, 2, 6 and 24 weeks). The research as a whole found: DPC sensitization did not change the number of TCRs with a frequency above 1 in 1000, and there was no evidence of changes in global repertoire structure. Because every patient had alopecia, a presumed autoimmune disease, the patients' immune response might differ from that of healthy individuals. After repeated subsampling, changes were observed in the strength of the expansion versus patch-test correlation and in the threshold at which the correlation became significant. A positive correlation was found between the number of PT1 expanded TCRs and patch test score, with significance reached at thresholds 8, 16 and 32 but not 4. Expanded TCRs formed significantly more large CDR3 similarity clusters than pre-sensitization or healthy control sets, consistent with antigen-driven responses.

This clonotype has ten or more counts. No antigen is known for it. No base quality information exists; no much larger clone differs at one position. Sequences SGHKS (CDR1) and YYEKEE (CDR2) are obtained from the germline V gene (reference sequence). The CDR3, cysteine through phenylalanine, is 15 amino acids long. Only the CDR3 part of the read is kept: 45 bases, read in frame from the first base. The junction carries 13 bases between V and J, which are trimmed by 4 bases and 3 bases respectively. Receptor libraries were prepared by RACE. This sample was sequenced with a NextSeq 500. During library preparation, unique molecular identifiers were attached to individual cDNA molecules so that TCRs could be counted in a quantitative, reproducible way. For every blood RNA sample, sequencing covered both the TCR alpha and TCR beta chains. The authors' analysis ran thus. A median of around 100,000 TCRs per sample was observed, with a range of about 20,000 to 690,600. The Decombinator software suite was used to annotate the V, J and CDR3 of the TCR reads. Every sample was subsampled to the same number of TCRs (28,000) for the PS versus PT1 abundance plots. TCRs were defined as expanded if absent before sensitization and observed at least eight times at the 2-week time point. The public reads were quality trimmed at Q25 with fastp and then assembled into clones with MiXCR by TCRdb, keeping productive beta chains. Each record represents a unique CDR3 protein, reported with the most common genes and DNA among its rows. The V and J calls were not made by the authors but by TCRdb's processing. This sample holds roughly 64,000 distinct CDR3 sequences; about 11% were observed only once. Roughly 4% of the sample comes from the top ten.

The time point label for this specimen denotes: pre-sensitization, week 0. This specimen's treatment or condition label, per the study, means: therapeutic diphenylcyclopropenone sensitization with weekly scalp DPC. At each patch-test visit, blood was drawn before the patch test was applied. Patients were considered eligible if aged 18 to 70, diagnosed with alopecia and deemed suitable for DPC therapy, and patients were excluded if pregnant. Total RNA was extracted from unfractionated whole blood that had been collected in Tempus Blood RNA tubes. The source is a woman aged 40 to 50 with alopecia areata. Some clones in this sample may be carry-over from other donors' samples. In this chain, TRBV5-5 is recombined with TRBJ1-4; tentative D gene TRBD1, with 5 bases matching. Sequenced here: whole blood, sampled in connection with sensitization to the hapten diphenylcyclopropenone (DPC). The DNA sequence is TGTGCCAGCAGCCCGGTAGGGGTTTCTAATGAAAAACTGTTTTTT. It translates as CASSPVGVSNEKLFF.